The next 24 T cell receptor beta chains were all read from a single sample in a study of vaccination effects on CD4 cells after COVID-19 (dated by TCRdb to between 2021 and 2022). The library was built by means of the immunoSEQ multiplex PCR assay. Sourced from immuneACCESS, this table was stored by TCRdb with only in-frame sequences that have V and J called. A share of the clones is absent; for the studies checked, an unresolved V gene accounts for under half, and the remainder has no known explanation. The sample table records around 44,000 clones; approximately 82% of these occur just once. Roughly 3.5% of the sample is taken by the ten largest. No antigen has been assigned to these receptors. After around eleven days of culture, CD4+ T cells were isolated with the EasySep CD4+ T cell isolation kit. PCR-confirmed SARS-CoV-2 infection had occurred in convalescent patients between March and December 2020, before the Alpha, Beta and Delta variants emerged in the United States. Each participant received two doses of an mRNA SARS-CoV-2 vaccine, either BNT162b2 or mRNA-1273.

The sequencing here drew on CD4+ T cells from PBMCs cultured without peptide, taken after COVID-19 vaccination. These receptors were obtained from a human donor who had a prior SARS-CoV-2 infection.

The chain combines TRBV5-4 with TRBJ2-3, with D maybe TRBD2 (6 bases). This CDR3 comprises 15 residues. The germline CDR1 and CDR2 sequences are SGHNT and YYREEE (reference sequence). The V end lost 0 bases, the J end lost 2 bases, and 10 bases lay between the germline ends. CDR3 nucleotide sequence: TGTGCCAGCAGCTTGGACCTAGCGACCACAGATACGCAGTATTTT. This sequence encodes CASSLDLATTDTQYF.

The V gene is TRBV18, the J gene TRBJ2-2; no firm D call. Trimming pared 3 bases from V and 8 bases from J, leaving 10 bases between. The CDR3 totals 13 residues. The germline V gene has CDR1 KGHSH and CDR2 LQKENI. For the CDR3, the DNA is TGTGCCAGCTCACCTACCGCCCCGGGGGAGCTGTTTTTT. As protein: CASSPTAPGELFF. Together with reference TRBV18 and TRBJ2-2, the CDR3 gives the full variable domain: NAGVMQNPRHLVRRRGQEARLRCSPMKGHSHVYWYRQLPEEGLKFMVYLQKENIIDESGMPKERFSAEFPKEGPSILRIQQVVRGDSAAYFCASSPTAPGELFFGEGSRLTVL.

V usage is TRBV5-1 and J usage is TRBJ1-6; 7 bases line up with TRBD1. There are 15 residues in the CDR3. Losses at the gene ends were 2 bases for V and 5 bases for J; bases not matched to a gene: 4. CDR1 is SGHRS, CDR2 YFSETQ, per germline. CDR3: CASSLQGRDNSPLHF. CDR3 bases: TGCGCCAGCAGCTTACAGGGGCGGGATAATTCACCCCTCCACTTT. Drawing the rest from reference TRBV5-1 and TRBJ1-6, the complete variable domain is KAGVTQTPRYLIKTRGQQVTLSCSPISGHRSVSWYQQTPGQGLQFLFEYFSETQRNKGNFPGRFSGRQFSNSRSEMNVSTLELGDSALYLCASSLQGRDNSPLHFGNGTRLTVT.

The chain uses TRBV6-1 and TRBJ2-7; 7 bases match TRBD1. Germline V gene data show CDR1 as MNHNS and CDR2 as SASEGT. V gave up 2 bases and J gave up 0 bases; unmatched junction bases: 7. CDR3 size: 16 residues. CDR3 DNA: TGTGCCAGCAGTGAATCTCCGGGGACAGCCTCCTACGAGCAGTACTTC. Its protein product is CASSESPGTASYEQYF.

The chain has TRBV10-3 and TRBJ1-1; tentatively, D is TRBD1 (5 bases). V was shortened by 7 bases and J by 1 base, with 16 bases between the two germline ends. Germline CDR1 is ENHRY and CDR2 is SYGVKD. CDR3 size: 15 residues. CDR3 region: CAINRDLGGNTEAFF. The CDR3 DNA sequence: TGTGCCATCAATCGGGACCTCGGGGGGAACACTGAAGCTTTCTTT.

The rearrangement uses TRBV5-4 and TRBJ1-2; TRBD1 matches 8 bases. This CDR3 has 16 residues. With V trimmed by 0 bases and J by 3 bases, 7 bases remained unmatched. Germline CDR1 and CDR2: SGHNT and YYREEE (reference sequence). The CDR3, as DNA: TGTGCCAGCAGCTTGGACGACAGGGGCGGTGACTATGGCTACACCTTC. It encodes CASSLDDRGGDYGYTF.

This chain uses TRBV6-6 with TRBJ2-7; no firm D call. Trimming cost V 4 bases and J 5 bases, with 12 bases left between them. This CDR3 has 13 amino acids. The germline gives CDR1 MNHNY, CDR2 SVGAGI (reference sequence). The CDR3 region is CASSLLSRDEQYF. The CDR3 DNA reads TGTGCCAGCAGTTTACTGAGTCGGGACGAGCAGTACTTC.

The chain is built from TRBV11-2 and TRBJ2-7, with 8 bases lining up with TRBD1. Germline CDR1 and CDR2: SGHAT and FQNNGV. Trimming took 5 bases from V and 2 from J; bases not matched to a gene: 5. The CDR3 has 14 amino acids. The CDR3 sequence: CASSKTGGTYEQYF. The CDR3 DNA follows: TGTGCCAGCAGCAAAACAGGGGGGACCTACGAGCAGTACTTC.

The V gene is TRBV2, the J gene TRBJ1-1, with a tentative D call TRBD1 (5 bases). The CDR3 sequence is 13 residues long. Germline V gives CDR1 SNHLY, CDR2 FYNNEI. The V end lost 8 bases, the J end lost 5 bases, and 15 bases lay between the germline ends. CDR3 region: CASGTGAGTEAFF. CDR3 coding DNA: TGTGCCAGCGGGACCGGAGCCGGGACTGAAGCTTTCTTT.

In its sample, this clone ranks as medium-sized. The V call is TRBV14, the J call TRBJ2-3, with D possibly matching TRBD1 (5 bases). V was clipped by 0 bases and J by 2 bases, with 9 bases between them. The V gene's germline CDR1 is SGHDN and CDR2 FVKESK. This CDR3 has 15 amino acids. The CDR3 sequence: CASSQEDTYTDTQYF. The CDR3 DNA reads as TGTGCCAGCAGCCAAGAGGACACCTACACAGATACGCAGTATTTT.

V is TRBV7-2 and J is TRBJ2-3; D is possibly TRBD1 or TRBD2 (5 bases each). CDR1 SGHTA and CDR2 FQGNSA come from the germline V gene. Trimming removed 7 bases from V and 1 base from J, with 15 bases in between. This CDR3 spans 15 amino acids. The CDR3 is CASTPGAWRTDTQYF. CDR3 coding DNA: TGTGCCAGCACTCCCGGGGCGTGGCGCACAGATACGCAGTATTTT.

The chain is built from TRBV27 and TRBJ2-1; D ambiguous. The CDR3 length is 13 residues. The germline gives CDR1 MNHEY, CDR2 SMNVEV (reference sequence). Trimming took 6 bases from V and 9 from J, leaving 15 bases between them. In nucleotides, the CDR3 is TGTGCCAGCAGATTTAACCGGGCCGGTGAGCAGTTCTTC. It translates to CASRFNRAGEQFF.

The CDR3 reads CASSLDGGYNEQFF. The CDR3 coding sequence is TGTGCCAGCAGCCTCGACGGGGGCTACAATGAGCAGTTCTTC. The chain uses TRBV14 and TRBJ2-1; possibly TRBD2 for D (6 bases). Per germline, CDR1 SGHDN and CDR2 FVKESK. V was pared by 4 bases and J by 3 bases, with 10 bases between. The CDR3 extends over 14 amino acids.

The count of this clone is one. The chain combines TRBV5-1 with TRBJ2-2; D gene uncertain. V dropped 0 bases and J dropped 5 bases, with 11 bases sitting between them. This CDR3 region has 15 residues. Per germline, CDR1 SGHRS and CDR2 YFSETQ. Here the CDR3 DNA reads TGCGCCAGCAGCTTGGCGGCATGGGTTACCGGGGAGCTGTTTTTT. Amino acids: CASSLAAWVTGELFF. Supplemented by reference TRBV5-1 and TRBJ2-2, the full variable domain reads KAGVTQTPRYLIKTRGQQVTLSCSPISGHRSVSWYQQTPGQGLQFLFEYFSETQRNKGNFPGRFSGRQFSNSRSEMNVSTLELGDSALYLCASSLAAWVTGELFFGEGSRLTVL.

This clone appeared once. The chain couples TRBV2 to TRBJ1-5; D is unresolved. The V end lost 4 bases, the J end lost 9 bases, and 16 bases lay between the germline ends. The CDR3 is made up of 14 amino acids. From germline, CDR1 is SNHLY and CDR2 FYNNEI. The CDR3 spells CASSAGRVEGPQHF. As DNA, the CDR3 is TGTGCCAGCAGTGCGGGTAGGGTGGAGGGGCCCCAGCATTTT.

This sequence joins TRBV19 and TRBJ2-1; the D is unclear. The V gene lost 3 bases and the J gene lost 1 base, with 10 bases spanning the gap. Germline V gives CDR1 LNHDA, CDR2 SQIVND (reference sequence). The CDR3 length is 15 residues. CDR3 sequence reads: CASSMSLRSYNEQFF. The CDR3, as DNA: TGTGCCAGTAGTATGTCCCTTCGGTCCTACAATGAGCAGTTCTTC.

This sequence joins TRBV6-6 and TRBJ2-7; D unresolved. V dropped 2 bases and J dropped 6 bases, with 11 bases sitting between them. Per germline, CDR1 MNHNY and CDR2 SVGAGI (reference sequence). The CDR3 length is 13 residues. The CDR3 nucleotides read TGTGCCAGCAGTTACGGTAACCCTCTCGAGCAGTACTTC. It is translated as CASSYGNPLEQYF.

The V call is TRBV24-1, the J call TRBJ1-5; 10 bases align to TRBD1. Germline V gives CDR1 KGHDR, CDR2 SFDVKD. CDR3 length: 15 residues. The ends lost 2 bases at V and 7 bases at J; junction bases unmatched: 4. CDR3 DNA sequence: TGTGCCACCAGTGATTCGGGACAGGGGTGGCAGCCCCAGCATTTT. Protein: CATSDSGQGWQPQHF.

The CDR3 region has the DNA TGTGCCAGCAGCTTCCTCGCTAGCTTCACAGATACGCAGTATTTT. Its protein is CASSFLASFTDTQYF. The chain joins TRBV7-9 to TRBJ2-3, with D tentatively TRBD2 (5 bases). The V end was cut by 3 bases, the J end by 2 bases, with 12 bases between. The CDR3 is made up of 15 amino acids. Germline CDR1 reads SEHNR; CDR2 reads FQNEAQ (reference sequence).

The sample holds a few counts of this clone. Written as DNA, the CDR3 is TGTGCCAGCAGCTTAGGACGTCGGCAGTACTTC. Translation: CASSLGRRQYF. The V gene is TRBV11-3, the J gene TRBJ2-7, with D hard to call. V lost 1 base to trimming and J lost 9 bases, with 7 bases between them. This CDR3 region has 11 residues. Germline V gene lookup returns CDR1 SGHNT and CDR2 YENEEA.

This chain connects TRBV19 to TRBJ1-4; D possibly corresponds to TRBD1 (6 bases). Deletions cut 7 bases from V and 7 bases from J, with 13 bases between. This CDR3 contains 13 residues. The V gene's germline CDR1 is LNHDA and CDR2 SQIVND (reference sequence). The CDR3 loop reads CASTHFRGEKLFF. In nucleotides, the CDR3 is TGTGCCAGTACGCACTTCAGGGGTGAAAAACTGTTTTTT.

The rearrangement joins TRBV18 to TRBJ1-2; the D is unclear. Trimming took 3 bases from V and 0 from J, leaving 11 bases between them. The CDR3 loop spans 15 amino acids. Germline V lookup: CDR1 KGHSH, CDR2 LQKENI. The CDR3 DNA reads TGTGCCAGCTCACCCATTGGCAATACTAACTATGGCTACACCTTC. It codes for CASSPIGNTNYGYTF.

The chain is built from TRBV10-3 and TRBJ2-1; D not resolved. Looked up from germline, CDR1 is ENHRY and CDR2 is SYGVKD. V dropped 2 bases and J dropped 2 bases, with 1 base sitting between them. The CDR3 length is 12 residues. The CDR3: CAISEAYNEQFF. In DNA, the CDR3 is TGTGCCATCAGTGAGGCCTACAATGAGCAGTTCTTC.

This sequence joins TRBV5-1 and TRBJ1-1, with D maybe TRBD1 (5 bases). Germline CDR1 and CDR2: SGHRS and YFSETQ. V was clipped by 4 bases and J by 6 bases, with 13 bases between them. The CDR3 is 13 residues long. The CDR3 region is CASSMGLGPEAFF. In DNA form, the CDR3 reads TGCGCCAGCAGCATGGGACTGGGCCCTGAAGCTTTCTTT.